This entry describes one T cell receptor (beta chain). Data came from immunoSEQ multiplex PCR; TCRdb stores just in-frame clones and leaves some out. The table records around 70,000 clones, about 90% of them present only once. The sample comes from a study of blood T cell repertoires in COVID-19. Study overall: Acute and convalescent COVID-19 samples came from the United States, Italy and Spain.

This CDR3 has 14 residues. With 6 bases removed from V and 4 bases from J, the gap between germline ends came to 15 bases. Looked up from germline, CDR1 is MNHEY and CDR2 is SVGAGI. Sequenced sample: peripheral blood. The V gene is TRBV6-5, the J gene TRBJ1-1; the D gene is possibly TRBD1 (5 bases). This TCR derives from a human donor in a cohort sampled during active COVID-19. The CDR3 protein is CASRVLRGVTEAFF. Here the CDR3 DNA reads TGTGCCAGCAGGGTTCTAAGGGGCGTCACTGAAGCTTTCTTT.